This T cell receptor beta chain was documented in a study of patients and donors after allogeneic stem cell transplantation. This CDR3 comprises 19 residues. V lost 7 bases, J lost 0 bases, and 18 bases stayed unmatched. Looked up from germline, CDR1 is MDHEN and CDR2 is SYDVKM. This clonotype has a handful of counts. TCRdb re-analysed the RT-PCR reads in MiXCR, keeping a single row per CDR3 protein. The repertoire has around 90,000 distinct CDR3 sequences, around 46% of them found once; the top ten carry under 70%. This receptor was obtained from a human donor who was either an allogeneic HSCT recipient or a stem cell or donor lymphocyte infusion donor (not recorded which). It is not recorded whose cells these are; they may come from a transplant donor. Sequenced input: blood, either unsorted or a sorted T cell fraction (not recorded which). The rearrangement uses TRBV28 and TRBJ1-5; 7 bases line up with TRBD1. CDR3 DNA sequence: TGTGCCAGCATCAAGGACCTTTTGCACAGGGGCCGTAGCAATCAGCCCCAGCATTTT. Amino acid sequence: CASIKDLLHRGRSNQPQHF.